A single sample is the source of the 27 T cell receptor beta chains below, sequenced in a study of blood T cells in healthy people across ages. Sample-barcoded 5' priming and a J-beta primer mix drove a second PCR of roughly 6 to 12 cycles. From the 5' RACE reads, TCRdb called clonotypes with MiXCR, one entry per CDR3 protein. The sample carries more than 800,000 distinct CDR3 sequences, 35% to 50% recorded once. Sample: blood. The receptor source for this set is a woman aged 55 to 70 in good health.

This sequence joins TRBV11-2 and TRBJ2-5; D is possibly TRBD2 (5 bases). The CDR3 is 15 amino acids. In germline, CDR1 is SGHAT, CDR2 FQNNGV. V lost 5 bases, J lost 5 bases, and 18 bases lay in between. The DNA for the CDR3 is TGTGCCAGCAGCGCGCGGCCGCAGCCGGGGGAGACCCAGTACTTC. As protein: CASSARPQPGETQYF.

This clonotype was seen just once. The chain couples TRBV4-1 to TRBJ2-1; D is possibly TRBD1 (6 bases). The DNA end is a closer match to TRBJ2-7, so the J assignment may be wrong. The CDR3 consists of 14 residues. Germline assignment: CDR1 MGHRA and CDR2 YSYEKL. DNA of the CDR3: TGCGCCAGCAGCCAAGAAAGGGGGAACTACGAGCAGTACTTC. It specifies CASSQERGNYEQYF.

The rearrangement joins TRBV19 to TRBJ2-7, with a tentative D call TRBD1 (7 bases). Germline V CDR1 and CDR2: LNHDA, SQIVND (reference sequence). V lost 7 bases and J 4 bases, leaving 20 bases between the germline ends. The CDR3 length is 15 residues. The CDR3 nucleotides read TGTGCCAGTACCGCCCCCGGAGGGGGCGATTACGAGCAGTACTTC. This gives the protein CASTAPGGGDYEQYF.

This clonotype occurred a few times. The chain uses TRBV27 and TRBJ2-7, with 8 nucleotides matching TRBD1. Unmatched junction bases numbered 10, after V lost 6 bases and J lost 3 bases. The V gene's germline CDR1 is MNHEY and CDR2 SMNVEV (reference sequence). The CDR3 runs 15 residues. This CDR3 reads CASRGARTGHYEQYF. The CDR3 nucleotides are TGTGCCAGCAGGGGGGCGAGGACAGGGCACTACGAGCAGTACTTC.

This rearrangement joins TRBV20-1 to TRBJ2-7, with TRBD1 identical over 7 bases. From germline, CDR1 is DFQATT and CDR2 SNEGSKA (reference sequence). This CDR3 contains 15 residues. With 3 bases clipped from V and 4 bases from J, the junction kept 12 bases outside the gene matches. Here the CDR3 DNA reads TGCAGTGCTAGTTTGGGGCTAGGGGACAGTTACGAGCAGTACTTC. Translated: CSASLGLGDSYEQYF.

This clonotype was seen ten or more times. V gene TRBV4-1 combines with J gene TRBJ2-4; 9 nucleotides match TRBD2. The CDR3 is 15 amino acids. With 4 bases clipped from V and 13 bases from J, the junction kept 14 bases outside the gene matches. In germline, CDR1 is MGHRA, CDR2 YSYEKL. CDR3 amino acids: CASSPGASGTFEQYF. The CDR3 coding sequence is TGCGCCAGCAGCCCCGGGGCTAGCGGGACGTTTGAGCAGTACTTC.

CDR3 protein: CASSFSFRGGRGQPQHF. The CDR3 nucleotides are TGTGCCAGCAGTTTTTCGTTTCGGGGTGGGAGGGGTCAGCCCCAGCATTTT. The V and J genes are TRBV27 and TRBJ1-5, with TRBD1 as a possible D gene (5 bases). The V end lost 3 bases, the J end lost 6 bases, and 21 bases lay between the germline ends. Germline CDR1 reads MNHEY; CDR2 reads SMNVEV (reference sequence). The CDR3 spans 17 residues.

The sample holds a few counts of this clonotype. The chain couples TRBV5-5 to TRBJ2-5; tentative D call: TRBD2 (5 bases). Deletions cut 4 bases from V and 2 bases from J, with 12 bases between. The CDR3 spans 14 residues. Germline V gene data show CDR1 as SGHKS and CDR2 as YYEKEE (reference sequence). The CDR3 bases are TGTGCCAGCAGCCATTTGCCGGGACAAGAGACCCAGTACTTC. It encodes CASSHLPGQETQYF.

The chain has TRBV11-2 and TRBJ2-3; D is ambiguous. The V end lost 7 bases, the J end lost 5 bases, and 10 bases lay between the germline ends. The CDR3 spans 12 residues. In germline, CDR1 is SGHAT, CDR2 FQNNGV. This CDR3 reads CASTLYKDTQYF. As DNA, the CDR3 is TGTGCCAGCACCCTTTACAAAGATACGCAGTATTTT.

The rearrangement joins TRBV18 to TRBJ2-1; 9 nucleotides match TRBD1. The germline V gene encodes CDR1 KGHSH and CDR2 LQKENI. The CDR3 has 16 residues. J was trimmed by 6 bases and V by 3 bases; bases with no gene match: 9. The CDR3 region has the DNA TGTGCCAGCTCACCCTATGCGGGACAGGGAACCAATGAGCAGTTCTTC. It is translated as CASSPYAGQGTNEQFF.

This clonotype has only a few counts. The rearrangement links TRBV12-3 or TRBV12-4 to TRBJ1-2; D remains unclear. V was trimmed by 2 bases and J by 4 bases, leaving 14 bases between them. The CDR3 covers 15 residues. CDR3 amino acids: CASSLSSTRTYGYTF. The DNA for the CDR3 is TGTGCCAGCAGTTTATCCTCGACAAGGACCTATGGCTACACCTTC.

The chain couples TRBV29-1 to TRBJ2-7, with D possibly called TRBD1 or TRBD2 (5 bases each). The CDR3 contains 11 residues. The germline V gene encodes CDR1 SQVTM and CDR2 ANQGSEA. Trimming took off 7 bases at V and 6 bases at J, with 13 bases between the two ends. CDR3 residues: CSGDLGTEQYF. The CDR3 DNA reads TGCAGCGGTGATTTGGGGACCGAGCAGTACTTC.

The chain combines TRBV10-3 with TRBJ2-7, with TRBD2 matching 10 bases. The CDR3 runs to 14 residues. Germline CDR1 reads ENHRY; CDR2 reads SYGVKD. V lost 8 bases, J lost 3 bases, and 7 bases stayed unmatched. CDR3 in DNA: TGTGCCATCGGTCCTAGCGGGAGTCACTACGAGCAGTACTTC. Protein: CAIGPSGSHYEQYF.

The chain couples TRBV5-1 to TRBJ2-1; 9 positions agree with TRBD2. Germline V gene data show CDR1 as SGHRS and CDR2 as YFSETQ. The CDR3 length is 15 residues. The trim removed 2 bases at V and 6 bases at J, leaving 6 bases unmatched. The CDR3 here is CASSFAGTSFNEQFF. The CDR3 DNA reads as TGCGCCAGCAGCTTCGCCGGGACTAGCTTCAATGAGCAGTTCTTC.

This clonotype turned up a few times. The chain is built from TRBV5-1 and TRBJ2-5; 7 positions agree with TRBD2. With V trimmed by 0 bases and J by 2 bases, 7 bases remained unmatched. Germline lookup yields CDR1 SGHRS and CDR2 YFSETQ. This CDR3 region has 16 residues. The CDR3 sequence: CASSLGPGRVQETQYF. CDR3 bases: TGCGCCAGCAGCTTGGGGCCAGGGAGGGTTCAAGAGACCCAGTACTTC.

The table lists this clonotype with a few counts. The chain combines TRBV18 with TRBJ2-5; the D gene is possibly TRBD2 (6 bases). Germline CDR1 and CDR2: KGHSH and LQKENI. The CDR3 totals 14 residues. The V and J ends lost 3 bases and 4 bases respectively, with 12 bases between them. The chain's CDR3 is CASSPQQGGETQYF. CDR3 DNA: TGTGCCAGCTCACCTCAGCAGGGAGGAGAGACCCAGTACTTC.

For this clonotype: A read error may produce the germline difference seen at one junction end. The chain has TRBV7-2 and TRBJ1-4, with D perhaps TRBD1 (5 bases). Germline CDR1 SGHTA, CDR2 FQGNSA. The CDR3 length is 14 residues. CDR3 coding DNA: TGTGCCAACAGCCAACCCGGGGTCGGGGGAAAACTGTTTTTT. It encodes CANSQPGVGGKLFF.

This clonotype was observed once. The gene calls are TRBV5-1 and TRBJ2-1; 7 bases fit TRBD2. Trimming cost V 0 bases and J 6 bases; bases outside gene matches: 6. Germline-derived CDR1 and CDR2 are SGHRS and YFSETQ. The CDR3 is 15 residues long. CDR3 residues: CASSLAVVAGNEQFF. The DNA of the CDR3 is TGCGCCAGCAGCTTGGCGGTAGTAGCGGGCAATGAGCAGTTCTTC. The variable domain in full, with the rest retrieved from reference TRBV5-1 and TRBJ2-1, is KAGVTQTPRYLIKTRGQQVTLSCSPISGHRSVSWYQQTPGQGLQFLFEYFSETQRNKGNFPGRFSGRQFSNSRSEMNVSTLELGDSALYLCASSLAVVAGNEQFFGPGTRLTVL.

This clonotype turned up a few times. The gene calls are TRBV4-1 and TRBJ2-7, with D unresolved. The germline CDR1 and CDR2 sequences are MGHRA and YSYEKL. This CDR3 has 15 amino acids. V gave up 1 base and J gave up 0 bases, with 10 bases separating them. CDR3 sequence reads: CASSQVLLYSYEQYF. The DNA of the CDR3 is TGCGCCAGCAGCCAAGTCTTACTTTACTCCTACGAGCAGTACTTC.

The sample holds a few counts of this clonotype. The rearrangement links TRBV20-1 to TRBJ2-3; the D gene is possibly TRBD1 (6 bases). The CDR3 spans 15 residues. V gave up 4 bases and J gave up 5 bases, with 19 bases separating them. Germline V lookup: CDR1 DFQATT, CDR2 SNEGSKA (reference sequence). CDR3 nucleotides: TGCAGTGCTACTTCTTCGACAGGAATAGAAGATACGCAGTATTTT. It specifies CSATSSTGIEDTQYF.

This clonotype turned up a few times. This chain uses TRBV12-3 or TRBV12-4 with TRBJ2-1, with 11 positions matching TRBD2. The CDR3 contains 16 residues. After removal of 3 bases from V and 2 bases from J, the junction contained 3 bases not matched to a gene. The CDR3 reads CASSLPGLAAYNEQFF. The CDR3 DNA follows: TGTGCCAGCAGTTTGCCGGGACTAGCGGCCTACAATGAGCAGTTCTTC.

A few counts support this clonotype. The gene calls are TRBV20-1 and TRBJ2-1, with 12 bases aligning to TRBD2. The CDR3 totals 15 residues. V dropped 6 bases and J dropped 7; count of bases not matched to a gene: 10. Germline-derived CDR1 and CDR2 are DFQATT and SNEGSKA (reference sequence). The CDR3 is CSAPRLAGGPNEQFF. Here the CDR3 DNA reads TGCAGTGCCCCGCGGCTAGCGGGAGGGCCGAATGAGCAGTTCTTC.

The J gene is TRBJ2-4, the V gene TRBV7-9; D might be TRBD2 (5 bases). V was cut by 3 bases and J by 13 bases, with 19 bases left in between. Germline V lookup: CDR1 SEHNR, CDR2 FQNEAQ (reference sequence). This CDR3 spans 14 amino acids. Here the CDR3 reads CASSFQAVYNEQYF. The DNA for the CDR3 is TGTGCCAGCAGCTTCCAAGCGGTCTACAATGAGCAGTACTTC.

V is TRBV28 and J is TRBJ2-1; TRBD2 matches at 13 bases. The V gene end was trimmed by 8 bases and the J gene end by 6 bases; junction bases not matched to a gene: 7. CDR1 is MDHEN and CDR2 is SYDVKM in the germline V gene. The CDR3 is made up of 15 amino acids. The CDR3 reads CASGRLAGGLNEQFF. The DNA for the CDR3 is TGTGCCAGCGGGCGACTAGCGGGAGGACTCAATGAGCAGTTCTTC.

This chain connects TRBV20-1 to TRBJ2-1; 8 nucleotides line up with TRBD2. The CDR3 spans 15 residues. J lost 5 bases, V lost 5 bases, and 11 bases had no gene match. Germline V gene lookup returns CDR1 DFQATT and CDR2 SNEGSKA (reference sequence). CDR3 nucleotide sequence: TGCAGTGCTCGGACTAGCCACATTTTCAACAATGAGCAGTTCTTC. Amino acids: CSARTSHIFNNEQFF.

V is TRBV20-1 and J is TRBJ1-2, with 9 bases aligning to TRBD1. The CDR3 length is 15 residues. The V gene end was trimmed by 3 bases and the J gene end by 5 bases; junction bases not matched to a gene: 10. CDR1 and CDR2 from the germline V gene are DFQATT and SNEGSKA (reference sequence). The CDR3 loop reads CSASRTGEGGYGYTF. CDR3 bases: TGCAGTGCTAGCCGGACAGGGGAAGGCGGGTATGGCTACACCTTC.

V usage is TRBV5-1 and J usage is TRBJ2-1, with 9 bases matching TRBD1. Looked up from germline, CDR1 is SGHRS and CDR2 is YFSETQ. The CDR3 length is 15 residues. V lost 0 bases and J lost 6; bases outside the gene matches: 4. In DNA, the CDR3 is TGCGCCAGCAGCTTGGGGGACAGGGCCCTCAATGAGCAGTTCTTC. It is translated as CASSLGDRALNEQFF. Full variable domain (missing parts from reference TRBV5-1 and TRBJ2-1): KAGVTQTPRYLIKTRGQQVTLSCSPISGHRSVSWYQQTPGQGLQFLFEYFSETQRNKGNFPGRFSGRQFSNSRSEMNVSTLELGDSALYLCASSLGDRALNEQFFGPGTRLTVL.